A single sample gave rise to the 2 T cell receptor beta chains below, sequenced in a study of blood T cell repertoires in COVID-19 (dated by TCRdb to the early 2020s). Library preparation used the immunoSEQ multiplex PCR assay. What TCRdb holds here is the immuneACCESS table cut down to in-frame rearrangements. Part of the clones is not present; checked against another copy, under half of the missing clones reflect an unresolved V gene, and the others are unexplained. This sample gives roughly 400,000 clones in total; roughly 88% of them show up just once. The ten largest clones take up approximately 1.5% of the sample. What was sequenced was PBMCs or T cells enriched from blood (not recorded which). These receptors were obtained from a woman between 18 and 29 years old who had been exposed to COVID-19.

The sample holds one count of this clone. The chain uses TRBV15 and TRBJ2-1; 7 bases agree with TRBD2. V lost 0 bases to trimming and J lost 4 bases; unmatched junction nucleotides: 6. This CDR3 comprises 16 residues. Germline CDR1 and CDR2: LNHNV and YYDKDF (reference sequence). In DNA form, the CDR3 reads TGTGCCACCAGCAGAGATGGGGAGGGAAAATACAATGAGCAGTTCTTC. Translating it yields CATSRDGEGKYNEQFF.

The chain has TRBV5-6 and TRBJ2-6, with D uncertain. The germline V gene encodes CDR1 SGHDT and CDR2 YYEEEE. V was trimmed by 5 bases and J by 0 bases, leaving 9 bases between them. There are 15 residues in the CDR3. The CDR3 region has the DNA TGTGCCAGCAGAGTAAGAGACTCTGGGGCCAACGTCCTGACTTTC. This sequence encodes CASRVRDSGANVLTF.